This T cell receptor (beta chain) was captured in a study of control samples from healthy donors and cancer patients. TCRdb keeps only in-frame clones here, not all; method: immunoSEQ multiplex PCR. The data hold about 130,000 clones, with 85% to 95% observed a single time. The CDR3 totals 16 residues. Germline V gene lookup returns CDR1 SGHAT and CDR2 FQNNGV. Trimming took 5 bases from V and 3 from J, leaving 19 bases between them. Sequencing was done on a sample of blood. V and J are TRBV11-2 and TRBJ1-2; possible D gene TRBD1, 5 bases. The clonotype originates from a young man in good health. This chain's CDR3 is CASSARTRSSHYGYTF. The CDR3 nucleotides read TGTGCCAGCAGCGCGAGGACACGGAGCTCCCACTATGGCTACACCTTC.